This T cell receptor beta chain was sequenced in a study of T cell repertoires in cytomegalovirus infection. The J segment lost 5 bases and the V segment lost 0 bases, leaving 8 bases of the junction unmatched. This CDR3 contains 16 residues. CDR1 DFQATT and CDR2 SNEGSKA come from the germline V gene (reference sequence). As to this clonotype: The antigen is unknown.

TCRdb re-analysed the reads in MiXCR, keeping a single row per CDR3 protein. Of roughly 230,000 distinct CDR3 sequences listed, roughly 23% are singletons. Study-level points and caveats: Dominant in the ex vivo response were TCR beta clonotypes restricted by HLA-C and specific for CMV.

J is TRBJ1-4 and V is TRBV20-1; TRBD1 matches 8 bases. Sequenced sample: CD8+ T cells from PBMCs. The clonotype originates from a human donor in good health (CMV status not recorded). Some clones in this sample may be carry-over from other donors' samples. The CDR3 bases are TGCAGTGCTAGAGATGACCAGGGGGCCGGGAATGAAAAACTGTTTTTT. Its protein product is CSARDDQGAGNEKLFF.